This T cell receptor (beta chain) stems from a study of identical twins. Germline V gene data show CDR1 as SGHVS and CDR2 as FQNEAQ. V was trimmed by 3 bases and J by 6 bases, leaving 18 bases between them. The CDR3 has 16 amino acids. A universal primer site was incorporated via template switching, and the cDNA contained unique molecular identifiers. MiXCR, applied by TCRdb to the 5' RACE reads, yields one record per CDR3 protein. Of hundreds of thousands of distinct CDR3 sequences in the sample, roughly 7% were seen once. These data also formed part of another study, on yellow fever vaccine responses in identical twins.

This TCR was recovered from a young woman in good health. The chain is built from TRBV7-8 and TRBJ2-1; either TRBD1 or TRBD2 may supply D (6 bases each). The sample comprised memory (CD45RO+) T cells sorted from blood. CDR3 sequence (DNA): TGTGCCAGCAGCTTCGCACACCAACCGGGGGCCAATGAGCAGTTCTTC. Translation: CASSFAHQPGANEQFF.